Detailed here is one TCR beta chain. The CDR3 extends over 14 amino acids. The V end lost 3 bases, the J end lost 2 bases, and 14 bases lay between the germline ends. Germline V gene data show CDR1 as GTSNPN and CDR2 as SVGIG (reference sequence). TCRdb re-analysed the RT-PCR reads in MiXCR, keeping a single row per CDR3 protein. There are almost 700,000 distinct CDR3 sequences in the sample; 11% to 15% occur only once, and just over 3.5% lies in the top ten. The chain recombines TRBV30 with TRBJ2-7, with D perhaps matching TRBD2 (5 bases). The receptor was isolated from a female donor in good health, serving as a healthy control. Source material: memory CD4+ T cells from blood. CDR3 region: CAWSLGPGTYEQYF. As DNA, the CDR3 is TGTGCCTGGAGCCTAGGGCCGGGAACCTACGAGCAGTACTTC.